This record covers a single T cell receptor (beta chain). V shed 4 bases and J shed 3 bases, with 13 bases lying between them. Germline assignment: CDR1 LNHDA and CDR2 SQIVND (reference sequence). The CDR3 is 15 residues long. This specimen comes from a study of blood T cell repertoires in COVID-19. Study-level information: The United States, Italy and Spain provided the acute and convalescent COVID-19 samples. In each case, the material was cDNA or gDNA derived from T cells, B-cell-depleted T cells, or PBMCs.

In the original processing: Reference gene primer amplification in the assay estimated nucleated cell counts. Measured with immunoSEQ multiplex PCR; TCRdb has only the in-frame clones, and not every one. That table is the source of V, J and clone size, and D and trimming were worked out from the DNA. The table has 300,000 to 400,000 clones, around 87% seen once; the top ten hold approximately 7.8%. This rearrangement joins TRBV19 to TRBJ2-1; no definite D call. What was sequenced was peripheral blood. This clonotype was obtained from a woman between 45 and 65 years old who had recovered from COVID-19. The CDR3 reads CASSRNSPIYNEQFF. Written as DNA, the CDR3 is TGTGCCAGTAGTAGAAATAGCCCGATCTACAATGAGCAGTTCTTC.